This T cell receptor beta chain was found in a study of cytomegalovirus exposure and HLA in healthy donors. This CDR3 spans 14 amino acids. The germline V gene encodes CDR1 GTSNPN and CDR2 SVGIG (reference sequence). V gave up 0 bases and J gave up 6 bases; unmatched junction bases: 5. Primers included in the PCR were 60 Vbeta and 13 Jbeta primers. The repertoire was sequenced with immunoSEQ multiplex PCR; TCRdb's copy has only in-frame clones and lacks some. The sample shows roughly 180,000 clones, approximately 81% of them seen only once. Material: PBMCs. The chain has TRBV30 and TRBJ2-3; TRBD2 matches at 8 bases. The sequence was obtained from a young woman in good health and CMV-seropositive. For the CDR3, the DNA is TGTGCCTGGAGTGTAGGGGTAGCGGGGGATACGCAGTATTTT. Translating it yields CAWSVGVAGDTQYF. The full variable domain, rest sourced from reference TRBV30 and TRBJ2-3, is SQTIHQWPATLVQPVGSPLSLECTVEGTSNPNLYWYRQAAGRGLQLLFYSVGIGQISSEVPQNLSASRPQDRQFILSSKKLLLSDSGFYLCAWSVGVAGDTQYFGPGTRLTVL.